This T cell receptor beta chain was identified in a study of blood T cells in healthy people across ages. From germline, CDR1 is SGHRS and CDR2 YFSETQ. The CDR3 sequence is 16 residues long. V was shortened by 2 bases and J by 5 bases, with 20 bases between the two germline ends. A second PCR, run for roughly 7 to 12 cycles, used a sample-barcoded 5' primer plus a J-beta primer mix. TCRdb passed the 5' RACE reads through MiXCR, listing each CDR3 protein once. The sample contains about 830,000 distinct CDR3 sequences, roughly 60% of which appear only once. Comments on this clonotype: Its specificity is not known.

General study results and limits: When one million T cells were used, diversity estimates were thought to be underestimates.

This clonotype was sampled from a man younger than 45 in good health. Sequencing was performed on blood. The genes are TRBV5-1 and TRBJ2-7; D is perhaps TRBD1 (6 bases). DNA of the CDR3: TGCGCCAGCAGCTTAGTAGTGACAGGAAAGGTGGACGAGCAGTACTTC. Its translation is CASSLVVTGKVDEQYF.